The rows below give T cell receptor beta chains drawn from one sample of a study of siplizumab effects on memory and regulatory T cells. Repertoires were generated with immunoSEQ multiplex PCR, while TCRdb's copy carries only in-frame clones and drops some. The sample includes around 95,000 clones, about 91% of them seen just once. Sequencing was performed on CD4+ T cells sorted from blood. These receptors all come from a human donor in good health. Both conserved end residues are part of each CDR3. Fields, in order: V gene, J gene, D gene, clone size, CDR3 DNA, CDR3 protein. D genes are given only for firm matches. Clone size, where shown, is once, few, many, or a class for clones that have expanded.

>TRBV28|TRBJ1-4|TRBD1|NA
TGTGCCAGCAGTCTGACAGGGTCAGAAAAACTGTTTTTT
CASSLTGSEKLFF
>TRBV19|TRBJ2-3|NA|NA
TGTGCCAGTAGTATAGCACCGAGCACAGATACGCAGTATTTT
CASSIAPSTDTQYF
>TRBV6-6|TRBJ1-1|TRBD1|NA
TGTGCCAGCACCTCACGGGGACAGGGGCTCACTGAAGCTTTCTTT
CASTSRGQGLTEAFF
>TRBV29-1|TRBJ1-3|NA|NA
TGCAGCGTTGACAGGGCCCCTGGAAACACCATATATTTT
CSVDRAPGNTIYF
>TRBV5-1|TRBJ1-1|TRBD1|NA
TGCGCCAGCAGTTCTGACAGGGTTTCGGTCACTGAAGCTTTCTTT
CASSSDRVSVTEAFF
>TRBV19|TRBJ2-1|NA|NA
TGTGCCGAGTACGGAGGACTCGGAAACAATGAGCAGTTCTTC
CAEYGGLGNNEQFF
>TRBV9|TRBJ2-1|NA|NA
TGTGCCAGCAGCGTACAGGGTGGAAATGAGCAGTTCTTC
CASSVQGGNEQFF
>TRBV28|TRBJ1-5|NA|NA
TGTGCCAGCGGCCTTGGAGGCAATCAGCCCCAGCATTTT
CASGLGGNQPQHF
>TRBV6-6|TRBJ1-5|NA|NA
TGTGCCAGCAGGAGCGCGGGGTCTACTTTCAATCAGCCCCAGCATTTT
CASRSAGSTFNQPQHF
>TRBV9|TRBJ2-1|TRBD2|NA
TGTGCCAGCAGCCTTAGCGGGGGGGTGTCCTACAATGAGCAGTTCTTC
CASSLSGGVSYNEQFF
>TRBV7-3|TRBJ2-5|NA|NA
TGTGCCAGCAGCTTAAGGGCCTCGCGGGGTGGGGAGACCCAGTACTTC
CASSLRASRGGETQYF
>TRBV4-1|TRBJ2-7|NA|NA
TGCGCCAGCAGCCAAGGAGAGAAGGTCCCCGAGCAGTACTTC
CASSQGEKVPEQYF
>TRBV5-1|TRBJ1-2|NA|NA
TGCGCCAGCAGCGGATCGTTCCGGGACAACTATGGCTACACCTTC
CASSGSFRDNYGYTF
>TRBV5-3|TRBJ2-3|TRBD1|NA
TGTGCCAGAAGCTATAACAGGGGGGCTACAGATACGCAGTATTTT
CARSYNRGATDTQYF
>TRBV27|TRBJ2-3|NA|once
TGTGCCAGTAAATGGGGGGACACAGATACGCAGTATTTT
CASKWGDTDTQYF
>TRBV10-3|TRBJ1-1|TRBD1|NA
TGTGCCATCAGGGGGACAGGGGGGGAGAACACTGAAGCTTTCTTT
CAIRGTGGENTEAFF
>TRBV29-1|TRBJ2-1|TRBD2|once
TGCGGGACTAGCGGCGCTGAGCAGTTCTTC
CGTSGAEQFF
>TRBV19|TRBJ1-1|TRBD1|NA
TGTGCCAGTAGTAGATCTCGGGGACAGGTGACAGCTTTCTTT
CASSRSRGQVTAFF
>TRBV30|TRBJ2-3|NA|NA
TGTGCCTGGAGTGGGCAGGGGCGTCGAGATACGCAGTATTTT
CAWSGQGRRDTQYF
>TRBV10-3|TRBJ2-1|NA|once
TGTGCCATCAGGTCCCAAGGCTCCTACAATGAGCAGTTCTTC
CAIRSQGSYNEQFF
>TRBV19|TRBJ2-3|NA|NA
TGTGCCAGTAGCGACTGGTCTAGCACAGATACGCAGTATTTT
CASSDWSSTDTQYF
>TRBV27|TRBJ1-6|NA|NA
TGTGCCAGCAGTTGGGGGCCCCTCAATTCACCCCTCCACTTT
CASSWGPLNSPLHF
>TRBV7-6|TRBJ1-4|NA|NA
TGTGCCAGCAGCTTGGGGGAACGTGAAAAACTGTTTTTT
CASSLGEREKLFF
>TRBV10-3|TRBJ2-2|TRBD1|NA
TGTGCCATCAGCGAAAAAATCCGACAGGGGGCTACCGGGGAGCTGTTTTTT
CAISEKIRQGATGELFF
>TRBV27|TRBJ1-5|TRBD1|few
TGTGCCAGCAGTGAGTTGGACAGGGGGATGAATCAGCCCCAGCATTTT
CASSELDRGMNQPQHF
>TRBV5-1|TRBJ2-7|NA|NA
TGCGCCAGCAGCTCCCCCACAGGGTCTGGGGAGCAGTACTTC
CASSSPTGSGEQYF